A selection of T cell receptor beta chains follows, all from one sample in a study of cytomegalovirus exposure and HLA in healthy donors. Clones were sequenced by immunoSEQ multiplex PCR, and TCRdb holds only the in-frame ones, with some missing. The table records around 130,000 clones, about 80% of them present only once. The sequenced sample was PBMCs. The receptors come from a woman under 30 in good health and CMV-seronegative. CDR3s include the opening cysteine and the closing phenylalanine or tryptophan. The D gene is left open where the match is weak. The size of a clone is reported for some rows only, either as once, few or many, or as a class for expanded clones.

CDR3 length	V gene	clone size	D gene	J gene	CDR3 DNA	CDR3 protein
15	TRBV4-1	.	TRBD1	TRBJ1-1	TGCGCCAGCAGCCAAGAAGACCGGACAGGGATTGAAGCTTTCTTT	CASSQEDRTGIEAFF
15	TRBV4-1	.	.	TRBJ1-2	TGCGCCAGCAGCCAAGGCGGAAGAGGAAACTATGGCTACACCTTC	CASSQGGRGNYGYTF
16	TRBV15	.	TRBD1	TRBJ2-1	TGTGCCACCAGCAGTATACAGGGGGCCATGTACAATGAGCAGTTCTTC	CATSSIQGAMYNEQFF
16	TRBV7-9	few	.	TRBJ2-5	TGTGCCAGCAGCTTTGGGGCGGAAGGGGGCCAAGAGACCCAGTACTTC	CASSFGAEGGQETQYF
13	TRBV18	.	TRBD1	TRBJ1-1	TGTGCCAGCTCCCAGGGGGTCGACACTGAAGCTTTCTTT	CASSQGVDTEAFF
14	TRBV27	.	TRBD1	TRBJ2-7	TGTGCCAGCAGTTTGGCCGGGACAGCCTACGAGCAGTACTTC	CASSLAGTAYEQYF
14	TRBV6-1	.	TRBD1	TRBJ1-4	TGTGCCAGCAGCGAGGGACAGGGCATGGAAAAACTGTTTTTT	CASSEGQGMEKLFF
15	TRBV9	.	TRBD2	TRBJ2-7	TGTGCCAGCAGCGTAGCGGGAGCGGGAGGCTACGAGCAGTACTTC	CASSVAGAGGYEQYF
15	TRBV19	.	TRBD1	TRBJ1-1	TGTGCCAGTAGATTATCGGGACAGGGCGGTACTGAAGCTTTCTTT	CASRLSGQGGTEAFF
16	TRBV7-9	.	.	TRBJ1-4	TGTGCCAGCAGCTTAGGGTGGGGCCAGGCTAATGAAAAACTGTTTTTT	CASSLGWGQANEKLFF
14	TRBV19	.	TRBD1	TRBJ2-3	TGTGCCAGCTCCCGGGACAGGGGTACAGATACGCAGTATTTT	CASSRDRGTDTQYF
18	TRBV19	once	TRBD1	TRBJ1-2	TGTGCCAGTAGTAGGACCCCCTCCTCAGGGGGCGCTGACTATGGCTACACCTTC	CASSRTPSSGGADYGYTF
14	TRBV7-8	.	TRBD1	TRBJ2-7	TGTGCCAGCCGGCAGGACAGGGAAGGCTACGAGCAGTACTTC	CASRQDREGYEQYF
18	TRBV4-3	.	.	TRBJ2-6	TGCGCCAGCAGCCAAGATCAGGGCCCTCTCTCTGGGGCCAACGGCCTGACTTTC	CASSQDQGPLSGANGLTF
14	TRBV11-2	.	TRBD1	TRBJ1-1	TGTGCCAGCAGCCTGACAGGGCATAACACTGAAGCTTTCTTT	CASSLTGHNTEAFF
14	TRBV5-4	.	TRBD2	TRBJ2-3	TGTGCCAGCAGCCCGGGGGGACCAACAGATACGCAGTATTTT	CASSPGGPTDTQYF
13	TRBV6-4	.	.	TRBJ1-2	TGTGCCAGCAGTGCCCCCGGGGGGGCCGGCTACACCTTC	CASSAPGGAGYTF
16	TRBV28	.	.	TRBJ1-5	TGTGCCAGCAGTTTACCCGGAGAAGTTGGCAATCAGCCCCAGCATTTT	CASSLPGEVGNQPQHF
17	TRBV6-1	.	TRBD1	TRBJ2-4	TGTGCCAGCAGTGGAGAGGACAGGGGATTAGCCAAAAACATTCAGTACTTC	CASSGEDRGLAKNIQYF
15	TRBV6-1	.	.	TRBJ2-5	TGTGCCAGCAGTGTAAGTTTGCAGGCCCAAGAGACCCAGTACTTC	CASSVSLQAQETQYF
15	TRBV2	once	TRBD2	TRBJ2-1	TGTGCCAGCAGTGAAGGCCTAGCGGGAGACATACAGCAGTTCTTC	CASSEGLAGDIQQFF
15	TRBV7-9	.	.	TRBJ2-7	TGTGCCAGCAGCCTACATGCCCCGGGGTCCTACGAGCAGTACTTC	CASSLHAPGSYEQYF
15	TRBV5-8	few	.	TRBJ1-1	TGTGCCAGCAGCTTGATTAACGAGGGGAACACTGAAGCTTTCTTT	CASSLINEGNTEAFF
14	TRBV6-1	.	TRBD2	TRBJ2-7	TGTGTCAGCAGTGTGCGGGACTACTACTACGAGCAGTACTTC	CVSSVRDYYYEQYF
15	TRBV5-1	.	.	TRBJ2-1	TGCGCCAGCAGCTTGCTGCCCAGTCTGAACAATGAGCAGTTCTTC	CASSLLPSLNNEQFF
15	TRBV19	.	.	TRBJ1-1	TGTGCCAGTAGTACCTCCCTCCAGTTGAACACTGAAGCTTTCTTT	CASSTSLQLNTEAFF
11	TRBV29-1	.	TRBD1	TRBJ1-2	TGCAGCGACAGGGGTCTCTATGGCTACACCTTC	CSDRGLYGYTF
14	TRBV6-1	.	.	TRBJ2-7	TGTGCCGCGCGGTTAGGAGGGTCCTCCTACGAGCAGTACTTC	CAARLGGSSYEQYF
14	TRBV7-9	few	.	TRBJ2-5	TGTGCCAGCAGCTTAGCAGCACCGGTAGAGACCCAGTACTTC	CASSLAAPVETQYF
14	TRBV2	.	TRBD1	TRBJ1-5	TGTGCCAGCAGTGGGACAGGGGACGATCAGCCCCAGCATTTT	CASSGTGDDQPQHF
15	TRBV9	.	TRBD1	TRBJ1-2	TGTGCCAGCAGCGTAGAGACAGGGGGCTTCTATGGCTACACCTTC	CASSVETGGFYGYTF
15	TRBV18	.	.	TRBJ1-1	TGTGCCAGCTCACCACCCAGGCCCAAGGCCACTGAAGCTTTCTTT	CASSPPRPKATEAFF
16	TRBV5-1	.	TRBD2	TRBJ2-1	TGCGCCAGTAGGCCCTTCGGAGCGGGAGTCTACAATGAGCAGTTCTTC	CASRPFGAGVYNEQFF
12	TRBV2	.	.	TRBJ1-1	TGTGCCAGCATTACGACAGGTTCCCAAGCTTTCTTT	CASITTGSQAFF
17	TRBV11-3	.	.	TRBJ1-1	TGTGCCAGCAGCTTAGACGCAGTAGGACAGAAGAACACTGAAGCTTTCTTT	CASSLDAVGQKNTEAFF
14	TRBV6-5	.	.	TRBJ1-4	TGTGCCAGCAGGAGGGGACACCTTAATGAAAAACTGTTTTTT	CASRRGHLNEKLFF
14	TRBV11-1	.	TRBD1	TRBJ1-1	TGTGCCAGCAGCTCCGGGACAGGGAACACTGAAGCTTTCTTT	CASSSGTGNTEAFF
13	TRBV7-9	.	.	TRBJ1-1	TGTGCCAGCAGCTTAGCGGGAGGGGCTGAAGCTTTCTTT	CASSLAGGAEAFF
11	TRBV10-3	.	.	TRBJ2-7	TGTGCCATCGGTGACACGGGCGAGCAGTACTTC	CAIGDTGEQYF
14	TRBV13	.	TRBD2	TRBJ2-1	TGTGCCAGCAGCTGGGGACTAGCGGGCCATGAGCAGTTCTTC	CASSWGLAGHEQFF
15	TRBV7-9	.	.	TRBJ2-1	TGTGCCAGCACCCAAGGGGCTAGCGAGTACAATGAGCAGTTCTTC	CASTQGASEYNEQFF
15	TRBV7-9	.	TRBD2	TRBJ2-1	TGTGCCAGCAGCATGGGGACTAGCTCCTACAATGAGCAGTTCTTC	CASSMGTSSYNEQFF
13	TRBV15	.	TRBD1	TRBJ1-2	TGTGCCACCAGCACCAGGACAGGGAATGGCTACACCTTC	CATSTRTGNGYTF
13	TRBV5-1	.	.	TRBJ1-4	TGCGCCAGCAGCACGGAGATTAATGAAAAACTGTTTTTT	CASSTEINEKLFF
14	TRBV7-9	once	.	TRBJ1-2	TGTGCCAGCAGCTTAGCAGGGGAAGTGAGTGGCTACACCTTC	CASSLAGEVSGYTF
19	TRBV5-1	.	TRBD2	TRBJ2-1	TGCGCCAGCAGCTGGATTAGCGGGGGGGGTTCTAGCGGAATTAGTGAGCAGTTCTTC	CASSWISGGGSSGISEQFF